A selection of T cell receptor beta chains follows, all from one sample in a study of T cell responses to AZD1222 COVID-19 vaccine. The repertoire was sequenced with immunoSEQ multiplex PCR; TCRdb's copy has only in-frame clones and lacks some. The sample shows 110,000 or so clones, around nine tenths of them seen only once. Sequences were derived from peripheral blood, sampled on day 0 of MenACWY control vaccination. The source is an adult in good health. The CDR3 runs from the conserved cysteine through the conserved F or W. A D gene is named only where the DNA matches it firmly. Size is omitted from some rows. Given values are once, few, many or a class for expanded clones.

V gene	D gene	J gene	clone size	CDR3 DNA	CDR3 protein
TRBV3-1/TRBV3-2	-	TRBJ2-7	-	TGTGCCAGCAGCCAACCCACCCTCCGCGAGCAGTACTTC	CASSQPTLREQYF
TRBV9	TRBD1	TRBJ1-1	-	TGTGCCAGCAGCGTAGGACAGGGGGCTGACGCTTTCTTT	CASSVGQGADAFF
TRBV5-1	-	TRBJ2-7	-	TGCGCCAGCAGCTTGGCGGCAGGGGTCGAGCAGTACTTC	CASSLAAGVEQYF
TRBV7-3	TRBD1	TRBJ1-1	once	TGTGCCAGCAGCGCTCAGGGGGTTGGCACTGAAGCTTTCTTT	CASSAQGVGTEAFF
TRBV3-1/TRBV3-2	-	TRBJ2-7	-	TGTGCCAGCAGCCAACGGCAGGGCTCGGACGAGCAGTACTTC	CASSQRQGSDEQYF
TRBV9	TRBD2	TRBJ2-1	-	TGTGCCAGCAGCGTTGGAGCGGGGGGTTTTAACTACAATGAGCAGTTCTTC	CASSVGAGGFNYNEQFF
TRBV19	TRBD1	TRBJ1-1	-	TGTGCCAGTACCCGGACAGGGTCGAACACTGAAGCTTTCTTT	CASTRTGSNTEAFF
TRBV7-3	-	TRBJ1-6	-	TGTGCCAGCAGCTTACAGAGCTCCTATAATTCACCCCTCCACTTT	CASSLQSSYNSPLHF
TRBV15	TRBD1	TRBJ1-2	once	TGTGCCACCAGCAGAGATCGGGACAGGGAAGGCTACACCTTC	CATSRDRDREGYTF
TRBV6-4	TRBD2	TRBJ2-3	-	TGTGCCAGCAGTGACGGAAGCGGGGCAGATACGCAGTATTTT	CASSDGSGADTQYF
TRBV5-5	-	TRBJ2-6	-	TGTGCCAGCAGCTTGGTAGGGATGGGGGCCAACGTCCTGACTTTC	CASSLVGMGANVLTF
TRBV7-8	-	TRBJ2-7	-	TGTGCCAGCAGCCGTGACAGCTCCTACGAGCAGTACTTC	CASSRDSSYEQYF
TRBV9	-	TRBJ2-4	-	TGTGCCAGCAGCGTAGGAGTGGGGGTAAACATTCAGTACTTC	CASSVGVGVNIQYF
TRBV30	-	TRBJ1-1	once	TGTGCCTGGAGTGTAATCTCATCCCCATCGAACACTGAAGCTTTCTTT	CAWSVISSPSNTEAFF
TRBV30	TRBD1	TRBJ2-2	-	TGTGCCTGGAGTGTTCAGGGGGTGGCCGGGGAGCTGTTTTTT	CAWSVQGVAGELFF
TRBV5-6	-	TRBJ2-1	-	TGTGCCAGCAGCCCCACGACACAAGGGGTCTTAGGATCCTACAATGAGCAGTTCTTC	CASSPTTQGVLGSYNEQFF
TRBV2	TRBD2	TRBJ2-7	-	TGTGCCAGCAGTGAAGGTATGGCGGGGGGTGCCTACGAGCAGTACTTC	CASSEGMAGGAYEQYF
TRBV19	TRBD1	TRBJ1-1	-	TGTGCCAGTAGTACCTCCGGGACAGACACTGAAGCTTTCTTT	CASSTSGTDTEAFF
TRBV5-4	-	TRBJ1-1	-	TGTGCCAGCAGCTTGGGGACAGTCACTGAAGCTTTCTTT	CASSLGTVTEAFF
TRBV28	TRBD2	TRBJ2-3	-	TGTGCCAGCAGTTTCCCACAGCGGGGGGGGGCAGATACGCAGTATTTT	CASSFPQRGGADTQYF
TRBV11-2	-	TRBJ2-3	-	TGTGCCAGCAGCTTAAGGGATACGCAGTATTTT	CASSLRDTQYF
TRBV28	TRBD1	TRBJ1-5	once	TGTGCCATCTCCATCCCGGGACAGGGGATTGGCAATCAGCCCCAGCATTTT	CAISIPGQGIGNQPQHF
TRBV4-2	-	TRBJ2-3	-	TGTGCCAGCAGCCAAGAATGGCTGGGAGGCACAGATACGCAGTATTTT	CASSQEWLGGTDTQYF
TRBV7-6	-	TRBJ2-5	-	TGTGCCAGCAGCTTAGTAAGGGCTAGTACCCAAGAGACCCAGTACTTC	CASSLVRASTQETQYF
TRBV29-1	-	TRBJ2-2	once	TGCAGCGTTGATGGTGCAGAGGCGAACACCGGGGAGCTGTTTTTT	CSVDGAEANTGELFF
TRBV6-5	-	TRBJ1-5	once	TGTGCCAGCAGTCCAGGGTTAGAGGTCAATCAGCCCCAGCATTTT	CASSPGLEVNQPQHF
TRBV30	-	TRBJ1-4	-	TGTGCCTGGAGCCCGGTGGCGGAAAAACTGTTTTTT	CAWSPVAEKLFF
TRBV5-1	-	TRBJ2-2	-	TGCGCCAGCAGCTTTGGACAAACCGCGAACACCGGGGAGCTGTTTTTT	CASSFGQTANTGELFF
TRBV24-1	-	TRBJ2-1	-	TGTGCCACCAGTGAGGGGGAAACTGGTTACAATGAGCAGTTCTTC	CATSEGETGYNEQFF
TRBV3-1/TRBV3-2	-	TRBJ1-2	-	TGTGCCAGCAGCCAAGGGGACGGACGATACGGCTACACCTTC	CASSQGDGRYGYTF
TRBV18	-	TRBJ1-2	-	TGTGCCAGCTCACCACTGAATGGCTACACCTTC	CASSPLNGYTF
TRBV11-2	-	TRBJ2-1	-	TGTGCCAGCAGCCTCCTCTACCCCGGGAATGAGCAGTTCTTC	CASSLLYPGNEQFF
TRBV2	TRBD1	TRBJ1-2	-	TGTGCCAGCAGTGTCCTCAGACAGGGGTTTGGCTACACCTTC	CASSVLRQGFGYTF
TRBV6-5	-	TRBJ1-4	-	TGTGCCAGCAGTTATGGACCGGCGGATGAAAAACTGTTTTTT	CASSYGPADEKLFF
TRBV10-1	TRBD2	TRBJ2-1	-	TGCGCCAGCAGTGTGTTAGCGGGGGGCAATGAGCAGTTCTTC	CASSVLAGGNEQFF
TRBV2	TRBD1	TRBJ1-3	-	TGTGCCAGCAACAGGGACAGTGAGAGCTCTGGAAACACCATATATTTT	CASNRDSESSGNTIYF
TRBV10-3	-	TRBJ1-3	-	TGTGCCATCAGCCAGGGGAACGGAAACACCATATATTTT	CAISQGNGNTIYF
TRBV19	-	TRBJ1-1	-	TGTGCCAGTAATCCCACAGGGCCGAACACTGAAGCTTTCTTT	CASNPTGPNTEAFF
TRBV4-1	-	TRBJ2-1	-	TGCGCCAGCAGCCGAAGTTACAGGGATGAGCAGTTCTTC	CASSRSYRDEQFF
TRBV4-2	TRBD2	TRBJ2-7	-	TGTGCCAGCAGCCAAAGACTAGCGGGGGGGTACGAGCAGTACTTC	CASSQRLAGGYEQYF
TRBV7-2	-	TRBJ1-2	-	TGTGCCAGCAGCTTTGGGAGTTACTATGGCTACACCTTC	CASSFGSYYGYTF
TRBV19	-	TRBJ2-1	-	TGTGCCAGTAGTATAGGTCCAGGGTCTGAGCAGTTCTTC	CASSIGPGSEQFF
TRBV5-1	TRBD1	TRBJ2-2	-	TGCGCCAGCAGGGCCGGGACAGGGAACACCGGGGAGCTGTTTTTT	CASRAGTGNTGELFF
TRBV24-1	-	TRBJ2-2	-	TGTGCCACCAGTGATTTGTATGGGACACTGAGGACCGGGGAGCTGTTTTTT	CATSDLYGTLRTGELFF
TRBV27	-	TRBJ1-6	-	TGTGCCAGCAGATTTGACAGGACGAATTCACCCCTCCACTTT	CASRFDRTNSPLHF
TRBV9	TRBD1	TRBJ1-1	-	TGTGCCAGCAGCGTAGAGGGGGCGAGGCTCTCGGAAGCTTTCTTT	CASSVEGARLSEAFF